Presented here are 6 T cell receptor beta chains from one specimen sequenced in a study of blood T cells in healthy people across ages. The use of a sample-barcoded 5' primer and a J-beta primer mix characterized a second PCR of about 7 to 12 cycles. Each CDR3 protein gets one entry after TCRdb re-called the 5' RACE reads with MiXCR. Of 910,000 or so distinct CDR3 sequences listed, roughly half were seen once; the top ten hold 20% to 25%. What was sequenced was blood. The receptor source for this set is an older woman in good health.

This clonotype was counted only a few times. V usage is TRBV12-3 or TRBV12-4 and J usage is TRBJ1-1; 11 positions match TRBD1. The CDR3 sequence is 15 residues long. Trimming removed 5 bases from V and 4 bases from J; junction bases left unmatched: 6. The CDR3 DNA reads TGTGCCAGCAGTCCGGACAGGGGGCTGGCCACTGAAGCTTTCTTT. Its protein product is CASSPDRGLATEAFF.

This clonotype was seen only a few times. The V and J genes are TRBV10-3 and TRBJ1-4; TRBD1 matches 9 bases. The germline V gene encodes CDR1 ENHRY and CDR2 SYGVKD. With 6 bases clipped from V and 5 bases from J, the junction kept 1 base outside the gene matches. The CDR3 is 13 amino acids. The CDR3 region is CAIRGTGNEKLFF. The CDR3 DNA reads TGTGCCATCAGGGGGACAGGGAATGAAAAACTGTTTTTT.

The J gene is TRBJ1-2, the V gene TRBV6-2 or TRBV6-3; D might be TRBD1 (6 bases). V lost 5 bases and J 9 bases, leaving 19 bases between the germline ends. Germline CDR1 is MNHEY and CDR2 is SVGEGT. The CDR3 sequence is 14 residues long. This CDR3 is CASSRTGQIGSYTF. DNA of the CDR3: TGTGCCAGCAGTAGAACGGGACAAATCGGGAGCTACACCTTC.

This clonotype showed up just once. This chain uses TRBV20-1 with TRBJ2-2; 7 bases are shared with TRBD1. CDR3 size: 18 residues. The V gene's germline CDR1 is DFQATT and CDR2 SNEGSKA (reference sequence). J was trimmed by 0 bases and V by 0 bases; bases with no gene match: 10. The DNA for the CDR3 is TGCAGTGCTAGAGATCTTAACCGACAGGGAACGAACACCGGGGAGCTGTTTTTT. This sequence encodes CSARDLNRQGTNTGELFF.

CDR3 sequence (DNA): TGTGCCACCAGCAGGGGACTAGCGATCTCCTACAATGAGCAGTTCTTC. Translating gives CATSRGLAISYNEQFF. The genes are TRBV15 and TRBJ2-1, with 10 bases aligning to TRBD2. V lost 3 bases to trimming and J lost 0 bases; unmatched junction nucleotides: 2. Germline V gives CDR1 LNHNV, CDR2 YYDKDF (reference sequence). The CDR3 is made up of 16 amino acids.

The chain links TRBV29-1 to TRBJ2-1; 7 bases are a match to TRBD2. The CDR3 contains 14 residues. V dropped 6 bases and J dropped 6; count of bases not matched to a gene: 11. Germline values: CDR1 SQVTM, CDR2 ANQGSEA. The DNA for the CDR3 is TGCAGCGTAGGTGAAAGCGGGGCCGGCAATGAGCAGTTCTTC. This gives the protein CSVGESGAGNEQFF.